Described below is a single T cell receptor (beta chain) sequence and its context. Method: immunoSEQ multiplex PCR; TCRdb's copy keeps in-frame clones and lacks some. The data contain under 1,900,000 clones, approximately 98.5% of them singletons. This entry is derived from a study of shared clonotypes between healthy human individuals. Adults of Caucasian background living in Nashville, Tennessee made up all donors. The CDR3 has 17 amino acids. Germline lookup yields CDR1 LNHDA and CDR2 SQIVND (reference sequence). V trimming: 5 bases; J trimming: 3 bases; junction bases outside the gene matches: 12.

The TCR originated in a man aged 30-40 years in good health. The chain couples TRBV19 to TRBJ1-4, with 7 bases that match TRBD1. The sequenced sample consisted of naive CD4+ T cells sorted from blood. Subset specified: CD45RA+ positively selected. CDR3 loop: CASSEGAPLASNEKLFF. In nucleotides, the CDR3 is TGTGCCAGTAGTGAGGGGGCCCCTTTGGCCTCTAATGAAAAACTGTTTTTT.